This T cell receptor beta chain was observed in a study of early stage breast cancer tumors (dated by TCRdb to the late 2010s). Broadly, across the study: Of the approximately 16 invasive breast tumors, roughly 12 were found to be estrogen receptor-positive, progesterone receptor-positive and HER2-negative. About 70% of the 12 ER+/PR+/HER2- tumors were invasive ductal carcinomas, while the other four were invasive lobular carcinomas. A read coverage of roughly 10-fold per sample was achieved on average. A total of roughly 2.5 million templates, representing 1,097,674 unique clonotypes, were detected across all samples. Overall results and qualifications from the work: The small cohort size prevented analysis by tumor subtype. Compared with adjacent normal breast tissue, tumors had higher clonality and roughly 2.5-fold greater T cell density. Repertoires from blood and normal breast were more alike than repertoires from blood and tumor, and in about 85% of the 16 patients, comparing each tissue with blood separated tumor from normal. Enriched TCRB sequences shared across patients were mostly commonly generated sequences, unlikely to play an important role in the tumor microenvironment. Chain pairing and functional markers such as CD4, CD8 and FOXP3 were missed by bulk genomic DNA sequencing of unsorted cells.

The CDR3 runs 13 residues from the cysteine to the phenylalanine. Only the CDR3 portion is preserved as DNA: 39 bases, with reading frame beginning at the first base. V and J are trimmed by 8 bases and 3 bases, and the gene matches miss 6 bases of the junction. Via the germline V gene, CDR1 is MNHNS and CDR2 SASEGT. Two independent genomic DNA replicates were amplified for each sample, with approximately 0.5 ug used for blood and 1.5 ug for tumor or normal breast. Following the manufacturer's instructions, the ImmunoSeq Intro kit was used to carry out TCRB sequencing on genomic DNA. For absolute quantification, the roughly 30-cycle multiplex PCR included proprietary primers along with spike-in control sequences. Single-end 150-bp reads were used to sequence an 87-bp fragment covering the CDR3 and the flanking V and J genes. Seven samples, each with two replicates, were multiplexed per lane of an Illumina MiSeq using version 3.0 chemistry. The authors processed their data as follows. Raw data were processed by the vendor's proprietary pipeline, with both replicates merged into one result per sample. To define clonotypes, the study grouped productive rearrangements that shared the V-gene family, CDR3 amino acid sequence and J-gene segment. Clonality was computed as 1 minus the normalized Shannon entropy (Pielou evenness) of TCRB abundances. T cell density was estimated as total templates divided by the number of input cells, with the number of input cells inferred from the DNA input amount. Recon was used with default parameters to estimate total repertoire diversity and clonality. Tumor-enriched clonotypes were defined as having over 0.1% abundance in tumor and at least 32-fold higher abundance than in normal breast. TCRdb provides this immuneACCESS table in a form limited to in-frame rearrangements. Some clones are lacking; in checked studies, under half of them reflect an unresolved V gene, and why the rest are absent is not known. The V and J calls and clone size were taken over from that table, and D and trimming were inferred from the DNA. The sample has nearly 70,000 clones on record, approximately 80% of them singletons. Around 5% of the sample is in the top ten clones.

Note on this clone: Its antigen target is currently unknown. Qualities for individual bases were not recorded, and no much larger clone is one base off.

The study profiled bulk TCR beta-chain repertoires in matched peripheral blood, tumor and adjacent normal breast tissue taken from about 16 patients with early-stage breast cancer. Before surgery, roughly 5-10 mL of whole blood was collected in EDTA tubes and processed within 2 hours. Peripheral blood mononuclear cells were isolated by Ficoll-Paque centrifugation in SepMate-50 tubes. PBMCs were cryopreserved in roughly 90% FBS with roughly 10% DMSO in aliquots of roughly 1.9 to 4.5 million cells and stored in liquid nitrogen. Genomic DNA was extracted with the Qiagen AllPrep DNA/RNA Mini kit. Input material: blood. Recombination connected TRBV6-1 to TRBJ2-7; 8 bases in the junction line up with TRBD2. The sequence was collected from a person in their 40s with breast cancer. The CDR3 protein is CASQLAVNYEQYF. DNA sequence: TGTGCCAGCCAACTAGCGGTGAACTACGAGCAGTACTTC.